The 32 T cell receptor beta chains below were found in one sample sequenced in a study of immune evolution from preneoplasia to lung adenocarcinoma. Sequenced by immunoSEQ multiplex PCR; TCRdb stores in-frame clones only, minus some. The sample has about 5,000 clones, roughly 77% seen once; the top ten hold about 9.9%. Specimen: FFPE minimally invasive lung adenocarcinoma tissue. The source of these receptors is an older person with lung adenocarcinoma.

The chain links TRBV6-5 to TRBJ2-7; 8 nucleotides align to TRBD1. CDR3 size: 15 residues. Per the germline V gene, CDR1 is MNHEY and CDR2 is SVGAGI. V lost 0 bases to trimming and J lost 5 bases; unmatched junction nucleotides: 6. The CDR3 reads CASSYSIGQGNEQYF. The CDR3 region has the DNA TGTGCCAGCAGTTACTCGATTGGACAGGGCAACGAGCAGTACTTC.

This clone has more than one count but fewer than ten. The CDR3, as DNA: TGTGCCAGCAGCGTGACGGGGGGCAGCATTTACAATGAGCAGTTCTTC. Translation: CASSVTGGSIYNEQFF. The chain has TRBV9 and TRBJ2-1, with D possibly TRBD2 on 7 matching bases. The V gene lost 2 bases and the J gene lost 4 bases, with 16 bases spanning the gap. The CDR3 runs to 16 residues. The germline CDR1 and CDR2 sequences are SGDLS and YYNGEE. Together with reference TRBV9 and TRBJ2-1, the CDR3 gives the full variable domain: DSGVTQTPKHLITATGQRVTLRCSPRSGDLSVYWYQQSLDQGLQFLIQYYNGEERAKGNILERFSAQQFPDLHSELNLSSLELGDSALYFCASSVTGGSIYNEQFFGPGTRLTVL.

The chain is built from TRBV4-2 and TRBJ2-2, with 9 bases that match TRBD2. The CDR3 loop spans 17 amino acids. V shed 4 bases and J 5 bases; nucleotides not matched to a gene: 11. CDR1 and CDR2 from the germline V gene are LGHNA and YNFKEQ. The CDR3 bases are TGTGCCAGCAGCCCGGGGGGTCTAGCGGGATTAACCGGGGAGCTGTTTTTT. It codes for CASSPGGLAGLTGELFF.

The chain links TRBV10-3 to TRBJ1-1; D is unresolved. The CDR3 contains 11 residues. V shed 10 bases and J shed 1 base, with 7 bases lying between them. The V gene's germline CDR1 is ENHRY and CDR2 SYGVKD. CDR3 protein: CATSRNTEAFF. The CDR3 DNA is TGTGCCACCTCAAGGAACACTGAAGCTTTCTTT.

The chain combines TRBV4-1 with TRBJ2-7; no clear D. Germline CDR1 and CDR2: MGHRA and YSYEKL. The CDR3 loop spans 11 amino acids. Trimming left V 4 bases short and J 3 bases short, with 4 bases between. This CDR3 reads CASSLNYEQYF. The CDR3 nucleotides are TGCGCCAGCAGCCTTAACTACGAGCAGTACTTC.

The J gene is TRBJ2-7, the V gene TRBV27, with 7 bases identical to TRBD1. The CDR3 has 14 residues. Germline CDR1 reads MNHEY; CDR2 reads SMNVEV (reference sequence). The V segment lost 8 bases and the J segment 6 bases; nucleotides outside the gene matches: 13. Here the CDR3 reads CASSAQGDVFEQYF. The CDR3 nucleotides are TGTGCCAGCTCCGCTCAGGGGGATGTGTTCGAGCAGTACTTC.

V and J are TRBV10-3 and TRBJ2-7, with a tentative D call TRBD2 (6 bases). The CDR3 length is 14 residues. V lost 1 base and J lost 4, with 11 bases in between. Germline V CDR1 and CDR2: ENHRY, SYGVKD. The CDR3 is CAISEYEGGYEQYF. The CDR3 region has the DNA TGTGCCATCAGTGAGTACGAGGGAGGATACGAGCAGTACTTC.

This rearrangement joins TRBV29-1 to TRBJ1-1; D perhaps matches TRBD1 (5 bases). Trimming cost V 8 bases and J 0 bases, with 13 bases left between them. CDR1 and CDR2 (germline): SQVTM, ANQGSEA. The CDR3 contains 13 residues. The CDR3 protein is CSSSDSMNTEAFF. As DNA, the CDR3 is TGCAGCTCCTCAGACAGTATGAACACTGAAGCTTTCTTT.

V usage is TRBV5-8 and J usage is TRBJ2-1, with TRBD1 identical over 10 bases. The germline CDR1 and CDR2 sequences are SGHTS and YDEGEE. V gave up 2 bases and J gave up 1 base; unmatched junction bases: 6. This CDR3 is built from 17 residues. The CDR3 DNA reads as TGTGCCAGCAGCTTAAGAGGGGACAGGGGATCCTACAATGAGCAGTTCTTC. It yields the protein CASSLRGDRGSYNEQFF.

In its sample, this clone was seen once. The chain uses TRBV19 and TRBJ2-2; D is perhaps TRBD1 or TRBD2 (5 bases each). V gave up 10 bases and J gave up 2 bases, with 17 bases separating them. The CDR3 has 15 residues. Germline V gives CDR1 LNHDA, CDR2 SQIVND (reference sequence). CDR3 bases: TGTGCCACCACGGGGCAAAACCGAAACACCGGGGAGCTGTTTTTT. This translates into CATTGQNRNTGELFF. Supplemented by reference TRBV19 and TRBJ2-2, the full variable domain reads DGGITQSPKYLFRKEGQNVTLSCEQNLNHDAMYWYRQDPGQGLRLIYYSQIVNDFQKGDIAEGYSVSREKKESFPLTVTSAQKNPTAFYLCATTGQNRNTGELFFGEGSRLTVL.

This clone has a single count. The V and J genes are TRBV30 and TRBJ2-2; 8 nucleotides match TRBD2. The germline gives CDR1 GTSNPN, CDR2 SVGIG (reference sequence). J was trimmed by 5 bases and V by 3 bases; bases with no gene match: 5. CDR3 size: 14 residues. The CDR3 region has the DNA TGTGCCTGGAGCCACCGGGGGGGAACCGGGGAGCTGTTTTTT. Protein product: CAWSHRGGTGELFF.

The genes are TRBV30 and TRBJ2-2; 7 bases align to TRBD1. The CDR3 runs 16 residues. Germline CDR1 GTSNPN, CDR2 SVGIG (reference sequence). Trimming took 2 bases from V and 8 from J; bases not matched to a gene: 14. The CDR3 protein is CAWSTLTDRVTGELFF. CDR3 DNA: TGTGCCTGGAGTACCCTAACCGACAGGGTGACGGGGGAGCTGTTTTTT.

The chain links TRBV29-1 to TRBJ2-7; D might be TRBD2 (6 bases). The V and J ends lost 3 bases and 7 bases respectively, with 16 bases between them. Germline V gene sequence: CDR1 SQVTM, CDR2 ANQGSEA. The CDR3 has 13 residues. CDR3 residues: CSVEGRARGEQYF. CDR3 sequence (DNA): TGCAGCGTTGAGGGAAGGGCCCGGGGGGAGCAGTACTTC.

The chain is built from TRBV19 and TRBJ2-3; D possibly uses TRBD1 or TRBD2 (5 bases each). CDR1 and CDR2 from the germline V gene are LNHDA and SQIVND (reference sequence). The CDR3 has 13 amino acids. Between the trimmed V and J ends, which lost 3 bases and 1 base, there was a span of 5 bases. The CDR3 is CASSMGGTDTQYF. The CDR3 bases are TGTGCCAGTAGTATGGGGGGCACAGATACGCAGTATTTT.

The rearrangement links TRBV18 to TRBJ2-3; no clear D gene. V lost 2 bases, J lost 6 bases, and 15 bases lay in between. The V gene's germline CDR1 is KGHSH and CDR2 LQKENI. The CDR3 length is 15 residues. As DNA, the CDR3 is TGTGCCAGCTCACCATCTTGGAATTCGGCTGATACGCAGTATTTT. This codes for CASSPSWNSADTQYF.

CDR3 nucleotide sequence: TGTGCCAGCAGCCAAGATGGGGCGGGAGGGCAGAATGAGCAGTTCTTC. Its protein product is CASSQDGAGGQNEQFF. The chain has TRBV4-2 and TRBJ2-1; 9 positions agree with TRBD2. The germline CDR1 and CDR2 sequences are LGHNA and YNFKEQ. The ends lost 0 bases at V and 7 bases at J; junction bases unmatched: 7. This CDR3 contains 16 residues.

The J gene is TRBJ1-1, the V gene TRBV4-1, with 8 bases identical to TRBD1. The junction had 6 bases not matched to a gene; V was cut back by 0 bases and J by 3 bases. Germline lookup yields CDR1 MGHRA and CDR2 YSYEKL. The CDR3 contains 16 residues. The DNA of the CDR3 is TGCGCCAGCAGCCAAGAACCGGACAGGGCTGACACTGAAGCTTTCTTT. Its protein product is CASSQEPDRADTEAFF.

J is TRBJ2-5 and V is TRBV7-9; a weak D match, TRBD2 (6 bases). Germline-derived CDR1 and CDR2 are SEHNR and FQNEAQ (reference sequence). CDR3 length equals 13 residues. Trimming removed 5 bases from V and 4 bases from J, with 11 bases in between. The CDR3 DNA reads TGTGCCAGCAGCACGACTAGAGTAGAGACCCAGTACTTC. It encodes CASSTTRVETQYF. Full variable domain (missing parts from reference TRBV7-9 and TRBJ2-5): DTGVSQNPRHKITKRGQNVTFRCDPISEHNRLYWYRQTLGQGPEFLTYFQNEAQLEKSRLLSDRFSAERPKGSFSTLEIQRTEQGDSAMYLCASSTTRVETQYFGPGTRLLVL.

The count of this clone is one. The chain recombines TRBV6-4 with TRBJ2-1; TRBD2 matches 10 bases. Germline V gives CDR1 MRHNA, CDR2 SNTAGT. Unmatched junction bases numbered 3, after V lost 4 bases and J lost 3 bases. The CDR3 totals 15 residues. The CDR3 loop is CASSVTSGNYNEQFF. In DNA form, the CDR3 reads TGTGCCAGCAGTGTTACTAGCGGGAACTACAATGAGCAGTTCTTC.

This chain connects TRBV10-3 to TRBJ2-1; tentatively, D is TRBD1 (6 bases). Trimming took 3 bases from V and 3 from J, leaving 12 bases between them. The germline gives CDR1 ENHRY, CDR2 SYGVKD. The CDR3 spans 15 residues. The CDR3 spells CAISDPGQLYNEQFF. DNA for the CDR3: TGTGCCATCAGTGACCCGGGACAACTCTACAATGAGCAGTTCTTC.

This clone was picked up a small number of times. An end of the junction does not agree with germline; a read error may underlie this. The chain is built from TRBV7-7 and TRBJ2-7; tentative D call: TRBD1 (5 bases). The germline gives CDR1 SSHAT, CDR2 FNYEAQ (reference sequence). CDR3 size: 13 residues. Here the CDR3 reads CASSLDLQDEQYF. The CDR3 DNA is TGTGCTAGCAGCTTGGACCTACAGGACGAGCAGTACTTC.

The chain uses TRBV30 and TRBJ1-4; no reliable D call. This CDR3 has 13 amino acids. Trimming took off 7 bases at V and 4 bases at J, with 13 bases between the two ends. The germline V gene has CDR1 GTSNPN and CDR2 SVGIG (reference sequence). The CDR3 region is CALRRESNEKLFF. In DNA, the CDR3 is TGTGCCTTAAGACGGGAAAGTAATGAAAAACTGTTTTTT.

The J gene is TRBJ1-5, the V gene TRBV4-1; D gene uncertain. Germline values: CDR1 MGHRA, CDR2 YSYEKL. V lost 4 bases and J lost 0, with 16 bases in between. The CDR3 is 17 residues long. The CDR3 DNA is TGCGCCAGCAGCCTTACCGGGCTCGCGTTTAGCAATCAGCCCCAGCATTTT. Protein product: CASSLTGLAFSNQPQHF.

The rearrangement joins TRBV4-1 to TRBJ1-5; D perhaps matches TRBD1 (6 bases). The CDR3 covers 14 residues. Germline V lookup: CDR1 MGHRA, CDR2 YSYEKL. V dropped 1 base and J dropped 6 bases, with 10 bases sitting between them. CDR3 DNA: TGCGCCAGCAGCCAAGTAGGGGGAGGTCAGCCCCAGCATTTT. It is translated as CASSQVGGGQPQHF.

V is TRBV7-2 and J is TRBJ1-5; the D is unclear. The germline V gene has CDR1 SGHTA and CDR2 FQGNSA. Trimming removed 3 bases from V and 6 bases from J, with 9 bases in between. This CDR3 contains 13 residues. The CDR3 sequence: CASSFSQIQPQHF. The CDR3 DNA reads as TGTGCCAGCAGCTTCTCACAAATTCAGCCCCAGCATTTT.

The V gene is TRBV7-8, the J gene TRBJ2-5, with 8 bases lining up with TRBD2. Germline values: CDR1 SGHVS, CDR2 FQNEAQ. Trimming took 5 bases from V and 4 from J; bases not matched to a gene: 3. This CDR3 has 13 amino acids. The CDR3, as DNA: TGTGCCAGCAGCCGTAGCGGGACAGAGACCCAGTACTTC. Its protein is CASSRSGTETQYF.

The chain is built from TRBV5-1 and TRBJ1-4; 8 nucleotides match TRBD1. The CDR3 length is 16 residues. Trimming took 2 bases from V and 10 from J; bases not matched to a gene: 13. From germline, CDR1 is SGHRS and CDR2 YFSETQ. This CDR3 reads CASSFNQGAQTRKLFF. CDR3 in DNA: TGCGCCAGCAGCTTTAATCAGGGGGCGCAGACCAGAAAACTGTTTTTT.

This chain connects TRBV30 to TRBJ2-7, with 11 bases fitting TRBD2. Per the germline V gene, CDR1 is GTSNPN and CDR2 is SVGIG (reference sequence). The length of the CDR3 is 15 residues. The J segment lost 7 bases and the V segment lost 0 bases, leaving 8 bases of the junction unmatched. CDR3 sequence: CAWSVLDSSGREQYF. CDR3 nucleotide sequence: TGTGCCTGGAGTGTACTGGATTCTAGCGGGAGGGAGCAGTACTTC.

CDR3 sequence: CASSHGNTIYF. DNA of the CDR3: TGTGCCAGCAGCCATGGAAACACCATATATTTT. V is TRBV28 and J is TRBJ1-3; D ambiguous. The CDR3 totals 11 residues. Germline assignment: CDR1 MDHEN and CDR2 SYDVKM. Deletions cut 6 bases from V and 3 bases from J, with 3 bases between.

The rearrangement links TRBV19 to TRBJ1-3, with 8 nucleotides matching TRBD1. Germline V gene data show CDR1 as LNHDA and CDR2 as SQIVND (reference sequence). The V segment lost 6 bases and the J segment 1 base; nucleotides outside the gene matches: 5. CDR3 length: 15 residues. Here the CDR3 reads CASRDRARSGNTIYF. DNA for the CDR3: TGTGCCAGTAGGGACAGGGCGAGGTCTGGAAACACCATATATTTT.

This chain uses TRBV30 with TRBJ2-1; TRBD2 agrees at 13 bases. V lost 7 bases to trimming and J lost 6 bases; unmatched junction nucleotides: 3. CDR3 length: 13 amino acids. The germline V gene encodes CDR1 GTSNPN and CDR2 SVGIG (reference sequence). CDR3 region: CAFTSGRANEQFF. CDR3 DNA sequence: TGTGCCTTCACTAGCGGGAGGGCCAATGAGCAGTTCTTC.

V gene TRBV18 combines with J gene TRBJ2-3; no clear D gene. The V end was cut by 1 base, the J end by 2 bases, with 10 bases between. Germline-derived CDR1 and CDR2 are KGHSH and LQKENI. This CDR3 has 15 amino acids. The CDR3 nucleotides read TGTGCCAGCTCACCACTTGGGCCTTCCACAGATACGCAGTATTTT. Its protein is CASSPLGPSTDTQYF.